This section outlines one TCR beta chain sequence together with its context. Its antigen is unknown. The record has no base qualities; no much larger clone is one base away. The sample carries other DNA sequences with the same CDR3. The trim is 6 bases for V and 7 bases for J, with a gap of 7 bases between the germline ends. The CDR3 numbers 12 residues from cysteine through phenylalanine. Here the CDR3 DNA is all that survives: 36 bases in frame from base 1. CDR1 SNHLY and CDR2 FYNNEI were looked up in the germline V gene. The sample originates from a study of shared clonotypes between healthy human individuals (dated by TCRdb to the early 2020s). For the study in its entirety: The cohort comprised a couple of women and three men aged 18 to 49 years. Per donor, three plates each were used for CD4 naive and CD4 memory, two for CD8 naive, and one for CD8 memory. To estimate repertoire size and how much clonotypes are shared between individuals, the study performed deep sequencing of blood TCR repertoires from roughly five healthy adults. To increase sequencing depth and limit assay-specific biases, different laboratories used diverse techniques to prepare libraries and sequence TCR repertoires. Between about 0.9 and 10 billion PBMCs per donor were obtained by leukapheresis. Paper-wide results and their limitations: Pairwise subsampling indicated that sequencing depth was expected to affect the degree of clonotype sharing among donors. Clonotypes shared by all four sorted-subset donors showed higher generation probabilities than non-shared clonotypes. The genetic and exposure-history diversity represented was limited by the small number of donors. Estimated clonotype richness was generally larger for naive than for memory subsets. Sharing across several donors was observed for around 4.8% of naive CD4, less than 4% of naive CD8, roughly 2.3% of memory CD4, and over 0.3% of memory CD8 clonotypes. Even with the large sequencing depth, rarefaction of the sorted-subset datasets indicated that sequencing was incomplete. Sampling was restricted to blood, and TCR repertoires in tissues likely differ from the TCR repertoires found in blood.

CD8 naive samples consisted of CD45RO-negative cells that were positively selected for CCR7, yielding a CD45RA+CCR7+ population without TemRA cells. The donors were healthy, HIV-negative adults who had no recently reported acute infections or vaccinations. Only Caucasian adults living in Nashville, Tennessee, USA were represented among the donors. After blood collection by leukapheresis, PBMCs were isolated using Ficoll-Histopaque density gradient centrifugation and then cryopreserved in the vapor phase of liquid nitrogen. Analytical flow cytometry was used to check the purity and quantity of each magnetically sorted T cell population. From each sorted fraction, genomic DNA was isolated and quantified by UV absorbance on a Nanodrop 2000c. TCR CDR3 regions were amplified from genomic DNA by multiplex PCR using the deep immunoSEQ assay. Extracted genomic DNA from each cell subset was spread evenly across all wells of several immunoSEQ 96-well plates, with each plate serving as a replicate. For sorted subsets, approximately 190 ng of genomic DNA, equivalent to around 31,000 T cell genomes, went into each replicate PCR. The purified libraries were quantified using a Qubit 3.0 fluorometer, sized with a Bioanalyzer 2100, and then quantified again using the KAPA Library Quantification kit. Every immunoSEQ 96-well plate was sequenced on a separate single-read 150-cycle Illumina NextSeq 550 flow cell. On the study's bioinformatics: Because only junctional sequences without quality scores were contained in the immunoSEQ output, filtering matching that applied to full-length reads could not be performed. To assign V/J genes and CDR3, sequences were annotated using PyIR, a Python wrapper for IgBLAST v1.9, with IMGT germline references. Any read was removed if the V/J assignment was weak (E-value above 1e-6), the CDR3 was missing, or the read contained stop codons, out-of-frame junctions, or ambiguous translated residues. V3J clonotypes were defined as sequences sharing the same inferred V gene, J gene, and CDR3 amino acid sequence. The percentage overlap between two repertoires was calculated by dividing the number of shared unique clonotypes by the size of the smaller repertoire. Three approaches were used to assess repertoire richness: RTK rarefaction, the Chao1 estimator, and Recon v2.1 estimates of unobserved clonotypes. For all TCRbeta clonotypes obtained by the gDNA method from a few donors, generation probabilities were computed with OLGA. TCRdb re-hosts the immuneACCESS table, in-frame sequences only. Its copies lack some clones; in the studies checked, an unresolved V gene accounts for under half of them, and the cause for the rest is not known. The D gene and trimming were derived from the DNA, and the V and J assignments and clone size from that table. This sample is represented by about 2 million clones; over 85% of them were singletons. The ten largest make up roughly 1.2% of the sample.

The origin of this receptor is a man between 18 and 35 years old in good health. The V and J segments used are TRBV2 and TRBJ1-6, with the D gene too uncertain to name. Sequences were obtained from naive CD8+ T cells sorted from blood. The cell subset or site label for this specimen denotes: CD45RA+CCR7+. CDR3 sequence: CASRGGNSPLHF. The DNA sequence is TGTGCCAGCAGGGGCGGGAATTCACCCCTCCACTTT.